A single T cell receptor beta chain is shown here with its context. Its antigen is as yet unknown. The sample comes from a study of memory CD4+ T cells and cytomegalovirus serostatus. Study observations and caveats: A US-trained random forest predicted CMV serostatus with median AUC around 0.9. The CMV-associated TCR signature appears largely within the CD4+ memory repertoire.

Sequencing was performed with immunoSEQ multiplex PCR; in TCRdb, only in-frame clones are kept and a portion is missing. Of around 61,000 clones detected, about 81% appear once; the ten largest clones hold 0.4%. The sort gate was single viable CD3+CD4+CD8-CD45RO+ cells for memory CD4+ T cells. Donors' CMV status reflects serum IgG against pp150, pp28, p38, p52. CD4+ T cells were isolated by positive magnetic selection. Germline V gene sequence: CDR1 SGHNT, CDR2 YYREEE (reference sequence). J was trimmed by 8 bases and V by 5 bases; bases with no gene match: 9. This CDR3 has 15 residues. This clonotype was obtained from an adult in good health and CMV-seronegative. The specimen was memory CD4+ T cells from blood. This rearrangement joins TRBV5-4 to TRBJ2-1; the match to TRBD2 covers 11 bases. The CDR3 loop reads CASRPTSGGIDEQFF. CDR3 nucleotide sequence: TGTGCCAGCAGACCTACTAGCGGGGGAATTGATGAGCAGTTCTTC.